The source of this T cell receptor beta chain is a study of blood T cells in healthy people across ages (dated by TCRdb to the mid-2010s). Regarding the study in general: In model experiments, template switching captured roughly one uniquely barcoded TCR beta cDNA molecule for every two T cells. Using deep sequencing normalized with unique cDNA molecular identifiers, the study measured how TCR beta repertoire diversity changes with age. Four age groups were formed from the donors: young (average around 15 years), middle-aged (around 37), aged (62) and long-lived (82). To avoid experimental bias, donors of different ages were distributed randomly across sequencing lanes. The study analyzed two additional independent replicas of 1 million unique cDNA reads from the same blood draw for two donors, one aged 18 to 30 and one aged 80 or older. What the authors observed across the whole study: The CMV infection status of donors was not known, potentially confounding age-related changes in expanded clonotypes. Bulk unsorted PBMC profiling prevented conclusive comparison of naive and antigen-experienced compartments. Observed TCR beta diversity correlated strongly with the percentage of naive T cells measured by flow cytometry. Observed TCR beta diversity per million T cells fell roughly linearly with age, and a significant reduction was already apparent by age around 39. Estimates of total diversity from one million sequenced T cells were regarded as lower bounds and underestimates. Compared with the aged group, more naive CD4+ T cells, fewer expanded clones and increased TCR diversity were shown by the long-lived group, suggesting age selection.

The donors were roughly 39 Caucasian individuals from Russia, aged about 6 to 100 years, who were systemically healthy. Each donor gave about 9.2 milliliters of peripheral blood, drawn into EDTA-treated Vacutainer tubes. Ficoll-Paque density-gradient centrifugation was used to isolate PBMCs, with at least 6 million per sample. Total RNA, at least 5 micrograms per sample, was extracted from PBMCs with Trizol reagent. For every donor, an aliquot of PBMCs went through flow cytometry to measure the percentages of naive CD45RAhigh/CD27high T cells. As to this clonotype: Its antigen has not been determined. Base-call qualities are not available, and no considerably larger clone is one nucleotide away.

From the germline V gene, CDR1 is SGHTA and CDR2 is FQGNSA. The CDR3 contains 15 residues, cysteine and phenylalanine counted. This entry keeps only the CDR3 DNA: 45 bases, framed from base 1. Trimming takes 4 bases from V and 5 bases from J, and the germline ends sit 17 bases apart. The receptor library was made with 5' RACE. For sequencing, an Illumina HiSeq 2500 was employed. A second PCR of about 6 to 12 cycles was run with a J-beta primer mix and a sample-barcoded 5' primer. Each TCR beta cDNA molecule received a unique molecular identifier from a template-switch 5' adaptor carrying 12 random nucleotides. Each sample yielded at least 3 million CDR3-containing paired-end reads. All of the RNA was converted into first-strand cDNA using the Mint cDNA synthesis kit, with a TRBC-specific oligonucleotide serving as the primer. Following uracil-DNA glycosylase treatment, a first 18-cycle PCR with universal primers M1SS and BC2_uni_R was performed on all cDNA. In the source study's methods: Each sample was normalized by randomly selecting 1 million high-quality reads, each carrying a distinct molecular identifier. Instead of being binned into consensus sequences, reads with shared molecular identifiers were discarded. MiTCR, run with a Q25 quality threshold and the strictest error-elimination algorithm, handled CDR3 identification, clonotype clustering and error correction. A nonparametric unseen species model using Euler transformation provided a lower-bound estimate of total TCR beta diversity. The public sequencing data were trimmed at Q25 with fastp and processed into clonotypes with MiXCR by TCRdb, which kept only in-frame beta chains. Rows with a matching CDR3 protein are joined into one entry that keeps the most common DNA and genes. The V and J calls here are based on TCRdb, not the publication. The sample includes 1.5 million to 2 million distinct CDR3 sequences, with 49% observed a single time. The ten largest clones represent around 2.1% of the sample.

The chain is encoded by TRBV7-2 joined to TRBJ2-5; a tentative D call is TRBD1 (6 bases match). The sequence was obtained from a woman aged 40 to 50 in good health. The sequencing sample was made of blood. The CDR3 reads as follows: CASSSDSWVGETQYF. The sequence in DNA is TGTGCCAGCAGCTCGGACAGCTGGGTTGGGGAGACCCAGTACTTC.